The present T cell receptor beta chain was sequenced within a study of PD-L1 blockade in urothelial cancer. Study at large: Treatment start was followed by blood analysis at 3 weeks (second dose) and again at 6 weeks. Study outcomes and limitations: Below-median blood TCR clonality before treatment forecast better survival.

CDR3 length equals 16 residues. The V gene lost 2 bases and the J gene lost 10 bases, with 19 bases spanning the gap. CDR1 and CDR2 (germline): SGHKS, YYEKEE (reference sequence). Some clones are missing from TCRdb's copy, which holds only in-frame ones; the method was immunoSEQ multiplex PCR. This table holds 95,000 to 150,000 clones, about 84% found once. As regards this clone: Its antigen is undetermined.

The time point is: peripheral blood 6 weeks after treatment start. Each patient contributed between 1 and 8 total time points of blood mononuclear cells, pretreatment and during treatment. This clonotype originated in a man aged 45-65 years with urothelial cancer. J is TRBJ1-6 and V is TRBV5-5; TRBD1 might be the D (6 bases). Sequenced here: PBMCs, sampled around atezolizumab (anti-PD-L1) treatment. CDR3 protein: CASSFGWGGLGSPLHF. The CDR3 DNA follows: TGTGCCAGCAGCTTCGGGTGGGGGGGGCTGGGGTCACCCCTCCACTTT.